The 7 T cell receptor beta chains listed next were all sequenced from one sample in a study of OX40 agonist ivuxolimab in advanced cancers. Libraries were prepared by immunoSEQ multiplex PCR; TCRdb keeps only in-frame clonotypes and omits some of them. The sample contains approximately 97,000 clones, about 86% of which appear only once. The material was CD4+ or CD8+ T cells sorted from blood, obtained in a trial of the OX40 agonist ivuxolimab. All receptors derive from an adult with an advanced solid tumor such as melanoma, head and neck, liver or kidney cancer.

The chain employs TRBV11-2 and TRBJ1-6; 11 bases line up with TRBD1. From germline, CDR1 is SGHAT and CDR2 FQNNGV. The CDR3 length is 16 residues. With 5 bases clipped from V and 4 bases from J, the junction kept 4 bases outside the gene matches. The CDR3 protein is CASSEGDRGYNSPLHF. The CDR3 region has the DNA TGTGCCAGCAGCGAGGGGGACAGGGGGTATAATTCACCCCTCCACTTT.

The chain combines TRBV5-1 with TRBJ2-6; a weak D match, TRBD1 (8 bases). In germline, CDR1 is SGHRS, CDR2 YFSETQ. CDR3 length equals 16 residues. V was pared by 5 bases and J by 2 bases, with 14 bases between. CDR3 residues: CASSNRGTTGANVLTF. CDR3 nucleotides: TGCGCCAGCAGTAACAGGGGGACTACTGGGGCCAACGTCCTGACTTTC.

This chain links TRBV6-5 with TRBJ2-3; D gene unclear. V lost 8 bases to trimming and J lost 2 bases, with 17 bases between them. Germline-derived CDR1 and CDR2 are MNHEY and SVGAGI. The CDR3 has 15 residues. In DNA form, the CDR3 reads TGTGCCAGCTCACCTACTTGGGGAAACACAGATACGCAGTATTTT. Amino acid sequence: CASSPTWGNTDTQYF.

This clone appeared many times. This chain uses TRBV4-3 with TRBJ1-2; D gene ambiguous. V dropped 0 bases and J dropped 3 bases, with 11 bases sitting between them. Germline CDR1 reads LGHNA; CDR2 reads YSLEER. The CDR3 loop spans 15 amino acids. CDR3 bases: TGCGCCAGCAGCCAAGATATAAGGCCGGACTATGGCTACACCTTC. It codes for CASSQDIRPDYGYTF.

The table lists this clone with a count of one. The chain employs TRBV25-1 and TRBJ1-3; D is unclear. Germline V CDR1 and CDR2: MGHDK, SYGVNS. The CDR3 length is 16 residues. With 0 bases removed from V and 0 bases from J, the gap between germline ends came to 9 bases. CDR3 sequence: CASSEYDPASGNTIYF. The CDR3 DNA reads TGTGCCAGCAGTGAATACGACCCTGCCTCTGGAAACACCATATATTTT.

The chain is built from TRBV7-3 and TRBJ2-6; the match to TRBD1 covers 9 bases. The trim removed 6 bases at V and 11 bases at J, leaving 11 bases unmatched. The CDR3 spans 15 residues. CDR1 and CDR2 (germline): SGHTA, FQGTGA. Here the CDR3 reads CASSPIPGQGYVLTF. CDR3 bases: TGTGCCAGCAGTCCCATCCCGGGACAGGGTTACGTCCTGACTTTC.

This clone was recorded only once. The chain uses TRBV2 and TRBJ1-6; TRBD1 aligns across 9 bases. Germline V CDR1 and CDR2: SNHLY, FYNNEI. Unmatched junction bases numbered 4, after V lost 8 bases and J lost 5 bases. The CDR3 runs to 14 residues. The CDR3 sequence is CASCGQGHNSPLHF. As DNA, the CDR3 is TGTGCCAGCTGCGGACAGGGGCATAATTCACCCCTCCACTTT.